The 23 T cell receptor beta chains in this list originate from one sample, sequenced in a study of blood T cell repertoires in COVID-19. Sequencing was performed with immunoSEQ multiplex PCR; in TCRdb, only in-frame clones are kept and a portion is missing. The repertoire holds approximately 210,000 clones, 80% to 90% seen once, with roughly 7.2% in the top ten. The sequencing sample was made of PBMCs or T cells enriched from blood (not recorded which). Receptor source: a man aged 30-40 years in a cohort exposed to, infected with or recovered from COVID-19 (not recorded which).

The chain employs TRBV6-6 and TRBJ2-5; 7 bases match TRBD1. V lost 5 bases to trimming and J lost 3 bases; unmatched junction nucleotides: 6. Germline lookup yields CDR1 MNHNY and CDR2 SVGAGI (reference sequence). This CDR3 has 14 residues. The CDR3 region is CASSQSGTEETQYF. The CDR3 DNA is TGTGCCAGCAGTCAGTCCGGGACAGAAGAGACCCAGTACTTC.

The chain employs TRBV24-1 and TRBJ2-1; TRBD2 matches 8 bases. Losses at the gene ends were 9 bases for V and 3 bases for J; bases not matched to a gene: 6. This CDR3 region has 14 residues. CDR1 is KGHDR, CDR2 SFDVKD, per germline. In DNA form, the CDR3 reads TGTGCCACCTCGCGAGCGGGAGACTACAATGAGCAGTTCTTC. It encodes CATSRAGDYNEQFF.

The rearrangement uses TRBV28 and TRBJ1-4; 8 bases fit TRBD1. Germline trimming cut 6 bases from V and 13 bases from J; bases unmatched to any gene: 7. The CDR3 is 12 amino acids. Germline V gene data show CDR1 as MDHEN and CDR2 as SYDVKM. The CDR3 region has the DNA TGTGCCAGCAGACCCGGACAGGGCGGACTGTTTTTT. This codes for CASRPGQGGLFF.

This clone was observed once. V is TRBV29-1 and J is TRBJ1-1; D gene unclear. Germline V gives CDR1 SQVTM, CDR2 ANQGSEA. The germline V and J ends were trimmed by 7 bases and 4 bases, with 10 bases remaining between them. The length of the CDR3 is 11 residues. The CDR3 region is CSAAEGTEAFF. The CDR3 DNA sequence: TGCAGCGCGGCGGAGGGCACTGAAGCTTTCTTT. The whole variable domain, filled in from reference TRBV29-1 and TRBJ1-1, reads SAVISQKPSRDICQRGTSLTIQCQVDSQVTMMFWYRQQPGQSLTLIATANQGSEATYESGFVIDKFPISRPNLTFSTLTVSNMSPEDSSIYLCSAAEGTEAFFGQGTRLTVV.

The V and J genes are TRBV11-2 and TRBJ2-7; no definite D call. The CDR3 is 15 amino acids. Trimming left V 4 bases short and J 2 bases short, with 15 bases between. Germline lookup yields CDR1 SGHAT and CDR2 FQNNGV. CDR3 protein: CASSSLLPITYEQYF. In DNA form, the CDR3 reads TGTGCCAGCAGCTCACTACTACCGATAACCTACGAGCAGTACTTC.

The chain links TRBV19 to TRBJ2-7, with a possible D match to TRBD2 (6 bases). The CDR3 runs to 15 residues. The V gene's germline CDR1 is LNHDA and CDR2 SQIVND (reference sequence). The V end was cut by 3 bases, the J end by 0 bases, with 12 bases between. The CDR3 sequence: CASSMVEGLSYEQYF. The CDR3 DNA is TGTGCCAGTAGTATGGTGGAGGGCCTCTCCTACGAGCAGTACTTC. Looking up the rest from reference TRBV19 and TRBJ2-7 gives the full variable domain: DGGITQSPKYLFRKEGQNVTLSCEQNLNHDAMYWYRQDPGQGLRLIYYSQIVNDFQKGDIAEGYSVSREKKESFPLTVTSAQKNPTAFYLCASSMVEGLSYEQYFGPGTRLTVT.

The chain carries TRBV18 and TRBJ1-5; D is possibly TRBD1 (6 bases). The germline CDR1 and CDR2 sequences are KGHSH and LQKENI. Trimming took 2 bases from V and 5 from J, leaving 10 bases between them. CDR3 size: 14 residues. The CDR3 nucleotides read TGTGCCAGCTCACCAAACAGGGTGGATCAGCCCCAGCATTTT. This gives the protein CASSPNRVDQPQHF.

The V and J genes are TRBV7-9 and TRBJ1-1, with D maybe TRBD1 (5 bases). Trimming removed 5 bases at V and 2 bases at J, with 12 bases between. Germline V gene data show CDR1 as SEHNR and CDR2 as FQNEAQ (reference sequence). The CDR3 runs 14 residues. The DNA of the CDR3 is TGTGCCAGCAGCCGGGGGAAACATAACACTGAAGCTTTCTTT. This encodes CASSRGKHNTEAFF.

The chain carries TRBV29-1 and TRBJ1-1, with D possibly being TRBD1 (5 bases). Germline CDR1 is SQVTM and CDR2 is ANQGSEA. There are 14 residues in the CDR3. V lost 4 bases, J lost 4 bases, and 16 bases lay in between. The CDR3 region has the DNA TGCAGCGTTGTTACGGATCCAAGGGGCACTGAAGCTTTCTTT. Protein product: CSVVTDPRGTEAFF.

This rearrangement joins TRBV5-1 to TRBJ2-7, with 9 bases aligning to TRBD2. The germline V gene encodes CDR1 SGHRS and CDR2 YFSETQ. The V gene end was trimmed by 5 bases and the J gene end by 6 bases; junction bases not matched to a gene: 3. The CDR3 has 12 amino acids. DNA for the CDR3: TGCGCCAGCAGATGGCGGGAGGGCGAGCAGTACTTC. Translation: CASRWREGEQYF.

CDR3 bases: TGTGCCAGCAGCCAACGGGGGGGACCGAATCAGCCCCAGCATTTT. This sequence encodes CASSQRGGPNQPQHF. The chain joins TRBV11-2 to TRBJ1-5, with D maybe TRBD1 (5 bases). Germline CDR1 SGHAT, CDR2 FQNNGV. The CDR3 has 15 amino acids. Trimming shortened V by 5 bases and J by 4 bases, and 15 bases separated the two germline ends.

This clone has only a few counts. The genes are TRBV5-5 and TRBJ2-1; 10 bases map to TRBD1. Per the germline V gene, CDR1 is SGHKS and CDR2 is YYEKEE (reference sequence). Losses at the gene ends were 0 bases for V and 8 bases for J; bases not matched to a gene: 11. The CDR3 totals 17 residues. CDR3 residues: CASSLAWTGGPLDEQFF. In DNA, the CDR3 is TGTGCCAGCAGCTTGGCATGGACAGGGGGGCCCCTCGATGAGCAGTTCTTC.

The CDR3 loop is CATDHRVRYEQYF. The CDR3 DNA reads as TGTGCCACTGACCACAGGGTGCGCTACGAGCAGTACTTC. The genes are TRBV6-5 and TRBJ2-7, with D perhaps matching TRBD1 (6 bases). V lost 10 bases to trimming and J lost 3 bases, with 16 bases between them. CDR1 and CDR2 from the germline V gene are MNHEY and SVGAGI. This CDR3 has 13 residues.

The chain combines TRBV6-5 with TRBJ1-1, with TRBD1 identical over 8 bases. Germline V lookup: CDR1 MNHEY, CDR2 SVGAGI. The CDR3 is 15 amino acids. Trimming cost V 5 bases and J 1 base; bases outside gene matches: 6. CDR3 in DNA: TGTGCCAGCAGTAGGGGACAGGCGCCGAACACTGAAGCTTTCTTT. It translates to CASSRGQAPNTEAFF.

The count of this clone is one. The chain has TRBV16 and TRBJ2-1; D perhaps matches TRBD2 (5 bases). The CDR3 contains 13 residues. Trimming removed 0 bases at V and 9 bases at J, with 9 bases between. Germline V gives CDR1 KGHSY, CDR2 FQNENV. The CDR3 DNA is TGTGCCAGCAGCCAATCGGTGGCGGGTGAGCAGTTCTTC. It codes for CASSQSVAGEQFF.

The chain recombines TRBV19 with TRBJ2-1; TRBD2 agrees at 12 bases. Germline V CDR1 and CDR2: LNHDA, SQIVND (reference sequence). CDR3 length equals 17 residues. With V trimmed by 5 bases and J by 0 bases, 5 bases remained unmatched. The CDR3: CASSRTSGTTSYNEQFF. Written as DNA, the CDR3 is TGTGCCAGTAGTCGGACTAGCGGGACAACCTCCTACAATGAGCAGTTCTTC.

This clone was counted between two and nine times. The chain combines TRBV27 with TRBJ2-7, with TRBD2 matching 7 bases. CDR1 MNHEY and CDR2 SMNVEV come from the germline V gene (reference sequence). The CDR3 has 15 amino acids. The junction had 9 bases not matched to a gene; V was cut back by 5 bases and J by 2 bases. The CDR3 bases are TGTGCCAGCAGTCTCGGTCGCGGGGGAGCCTACGAGCAGTACTTC. Amino acid sequence: CASSLGRGGAYEQYF.

The V call is TRBV6-1, the J call TRBJ2-1; D ambiguous. CDR1 and CDR2 (germline): MNHNS, SASEGT. The CDR3 sequence is 13 residues long. V lost 0 bases to trimming and J lost 4 bases, with 4 bases between them. The CDR3 nucleotides are TGTGCCAGCAGTGAAGCCGGGTACAATGAGCAGTTCTTC. This codes for CASSEAGYNEQFF.

The chain links TRBV11-2 to TRBJ2-2, with D possibly matching TRBD2 (5 bases). The CDR3 spans 16 residues. Between the trimmed V and J ends, which lost 4 bases and 7 bases, there was a span of 19 bases. Per the germline V gene, CDR1 is SGHAT and CDR2 is FQNNGV. In DNA, the CDR3 is TGTGCCAGCAGCTACAGAGGACTGGTCAAGGTCGGGGAGCTGTTTTTT. Encoded protein: CASSYRGLVKVGELFF.

This clone occurred once. The chain combines TRBV19 with TRBJ2-3; weak D call: TRBD1 (7 bases). Germline assignment: CDR1 LNHDA and CDR2 SQIVND (reference sequence). The CDR3 loop spans 15 amino acids. V was pared by 5 bases and J by 10 bases, with 22 bases between. The CDR3 DNA follows: TGTGCCAGTAGTCGACCCGACAGGGCGGCGGGACCGCAGTATTTT. This gives the protein CASSRPDRAAGPQYF.

With regard to this clone: This specimen includes other DNA sequences encoding the same CDR3. The J gene is TRBJ2-7, the V gene TRBV9; TRBD2 is a possible D gene (6 bases). The length of the CDR3 is 15 residues. Germline V lookup: CDR1 SGDLS, CDR2 YYNGEE. V lost 0 bases, J lost 4 bases, and 14 bases lay in between. CDR3 amino acids: CASSVDGGTPYEQYF. In nucleotides, the CDR3 is TGTGCCAGCAGCGTAGATGGCGGGACCCCTTACGAGCAGTACTTC.

This clone showed up just a few times. This sequence joins TRBV11-3 and TRBJ2-1; 7 positions match TRBD1. Germline CDR1 SGHNT, CDR2 YENEEA. After removal of 10 bases from V and 8 bases from J, the junction contained 11 bases not matched to a gene. There are 13 residues in the CDR3. The chain's CDR3 is CATARTRGHEQFF. CDR3 sequence (DNA): TGTGCCACCGCACGAACTAGGGGGCATGAGCAGTTCTTC.

V and J are TRBV5-4 and TRBJ2-5; 8 bases are a match to TRBD1. The germline gives CDR1 SGHNT, CDR2 YYREEE (reference sequence). The junction had 4 bases not matched to a gene; V was cut back by 2 bases and J by 4 bases. CDR3 length: 14 residues. CDR3 in DNA: TGTGCCAGCAGCTTTGCAGGGGGCGCAGAGACCCAGTACTTC. It specifies CASSFAGGAETQYF.